What follows are 8 T cell receptor beta chains derived from one specimen sequenced in a study of early T cells in non-severe SARS-CoV-2 infection. TCRdb reprocessed the 5' RACE reads via MiXCR and lists one record per CDR3 protein. The data show 70,000 to 85,000 distinct CDR3 sequences, with around 10% seen just once and approximately 2.6% held by the top ten. Sequences were obtained from whole blood. The receptors here all came from an adult who was a healthcare worker with PCR-confirmed SARS-CoV-2 infection or an uninfected control (not recorded which).

V is TRBV7-2 and J is TRBJ2-1; D gene ambiguous. V lost 5 bases to trimming and J lost 3 bases, with 8 bases between them. The CDR3 loop spans 13 amino acids. Per the germline V gene, CDR1 is SGHTA and CDR2 is FQGNSA. The CDR3 coding sequence is TGTGCCAGCAGCCAACCTAGCTACAATGAGCAGTTCTTC. Its translation: CASSQPSYNEQFF.

This clonotype was counted only a few times. CDR3 region: CASSLWGSGHTEAFF. The CDR3 DNA reads as TGTGCCAGCAGTTTATGGGGTTCGGGCCACACTGAAGCTTTCTTT. The chain is built from TRBV27 and TRBJ1-1; D is undetermined. The germline gives CDR1 MNHEY, CDR2 SMNVEV (reference sequence). This CDR3 spans 15 amino acids. V dropped 1 base and J dropped 3 bases, with 12 bases sitting between them.

This rearrangement joins TRBV11-3 to TRBJ2-3; 7 bases match TRBD2. CDR1 is SGHNT, CDR2 YENEEA, per germline. J lost 4 bases, V lost 1 base, and 8 bases had no gene match. CDR3 length: 16 amino acids. The CDR3, as DNA: TGTGCCAGCAGCTTAGTCTTGCGGGAGTGGCCAGATACGCAGTATTTT. Translating gives CASSLVLREWPDTQYF. Variable domain in full (rest from reference TRBV11-3 and TRBJ2-3): EAGVVQSPRYKIIEKKQPVAFWCNPISGHNTLYWYLQNLGQGPELLIRYENEEAVDDSQLPKDRFSAERLKGVDSTLKIQPAELGDSAVYLCASSLVLREWPDTQYFGPGTRLTVL.

The chain uses TRBV7-3 and TRBJ1-1; D is uncertain. CDR1 is SGHTA and CDR2 is FQGTGA in the germline V gene. The CDR3 sequence is 13 residues long. The germline V and J ends were trimmed by 6 bases and 5 bases, with 13 bases remaining between them. CDR3: CASSLRGATEAFF. The CDR3 DNA is TGTGCCAGCAGTTTGCGGGGTGCGACTGAAGCTTTCTTT.

The gene calls are TRBV5-5 and TRBJ1-6, with no clear D. In germline, CDR1 is SGHKS, CDR2 YYEKEE (reference sequence). Trimming pared 3 bases from V and 10 bases from J, leaving 17 bases between. The CDR3 is made up of 15 amino acids. The CDR3 loop is CASSSSGSEGSPLHF. The CDR3 DNA is TGTGCCAGCAGCTCATCCGGGTCGGAAGGCTCACCCCTCCACTTT.

This clonotype was counted many times. This sequence joins TRBV29-1 and TRBJ2-5, with 8 bases fitting TRBD2. CDR1 is SQVTM, CDR2 ANQGSEA, per germline. The CDR3 extends over 12 amino acids. V shed 7 bases, J shed 5 bases, and the junction held 6 bases outside the gene matches. The CDR3 loop is CSADSGSETQYF. Here the CDR3 DNA reads TGCAGCGCCGACAGCGGGAGCGAGACCCAGTACTTC.

The V call is TRBV12-3 or TRBV12-4, the J call TRBJ2-7; 7 bases match TRBD1. The V gene end was trimmed by 6 bases and the J gene end by 5 bases; junction bases not matched to a gene: 7. The CDR3 consists of 13 residues. The CDR3 DNA reads TGTGCCAGCAGCTGGGACAGAGGGAACGAGCAGTACTTC. Encoded protein: CASSWDRGNEQYF.

The J gene is TRBJ2-1, the V gene TRBV20-1; D call uncertain. This CDR3 region has 15 residues. Germline CDR1 is DFQATT and CDR2 is SNEGSKA (reference sequence). Trimming stripped 6 bases from V and 0 bases from J, with 15 bases between. CDR3 region: CSAPFGRSSYNEQFF. The CDR3 coding sequence is TGCAGTGCCCCTTTCGGGCGTAGCTCCTACAATGAGCAGTTCTTC.